Described below is a single T cell receptor beta chain sequence and its context. What it binds is not known. Only in-frame clones appear in the TCRdb table, and some are missing; sequencing was by immunoSEQ multiplex PCR. The table records about 11,000 clones, roughly 90% of them present only once. The data were taken from a study of T cell clonotyping in hematopoietic cell transplantation. Study conclusions and caveats: Higher Inverse Simpson Index values in graft donor and pretransplant recipient predicted broader posttransplant TCR diversity. Pathologically expanded recipient clonotypes increased progressively from day 30 to day 180 as diversity fell.

Germline CDR1 and CDR2: SNHLY and FYNNEI. Trimming pared 10 bases from V and 7 bases from J, leaving 13 bases between. The CDR3 contains 11 residues. Documented time point: recipient sample about 28 days before transplant, after cytoreduction. Samples: about 28 days before transplant, then days 30, 100 and 180 after. The chain couples TRBV2 to TRBJ1-1; D is unresolved. The source of this sequence is a woman aged 35 to 49 with acute myeloid leukemia. Some clones in this sample may be carry-over from other donors' samples. The sequencing here drew on peripheral blood mononuclear cells, taken before stem cell transplant. Here the CDR3 reads CATLDGFEAFF. CDR3 bases: TGTGCCACCCTCGATGGATTTGAAGCTTTCTTT. The whole variable domain, remainder taken from reference TRBV2 and TRBJ1-1, is EPEVTQTPSHQVTQMGQEVILRCVPISNHLYFYWYRQILGQKVEFLVSFYNNEISEKSEIFDDQFSVERPDGSNFTLKIRSTKLEDSAMYFCATLDGFEAFFGQGTRLTVV.